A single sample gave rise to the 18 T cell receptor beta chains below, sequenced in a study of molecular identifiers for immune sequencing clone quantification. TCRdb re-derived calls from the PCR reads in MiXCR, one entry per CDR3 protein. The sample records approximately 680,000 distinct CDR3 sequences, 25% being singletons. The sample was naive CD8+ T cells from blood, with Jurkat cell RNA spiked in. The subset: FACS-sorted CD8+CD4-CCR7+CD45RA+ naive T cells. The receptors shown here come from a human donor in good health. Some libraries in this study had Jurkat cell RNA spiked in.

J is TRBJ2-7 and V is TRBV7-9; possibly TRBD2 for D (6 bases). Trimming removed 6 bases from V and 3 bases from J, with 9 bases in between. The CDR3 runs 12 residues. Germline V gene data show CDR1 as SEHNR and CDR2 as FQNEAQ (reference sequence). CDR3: CASRASVYEQYF. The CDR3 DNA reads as TGTGCCAGCAGGGCTAGCGTCTACGAGCAGTACTTC.

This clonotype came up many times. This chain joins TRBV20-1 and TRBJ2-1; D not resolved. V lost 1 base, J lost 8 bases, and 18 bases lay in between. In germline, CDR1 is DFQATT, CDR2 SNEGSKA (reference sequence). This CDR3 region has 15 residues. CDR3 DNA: TGCAGTGCTAGAGGGGTAGTGCCCACCTTCGATGAGCAGTTCTTC. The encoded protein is CSARGVVPTFDEQFF.

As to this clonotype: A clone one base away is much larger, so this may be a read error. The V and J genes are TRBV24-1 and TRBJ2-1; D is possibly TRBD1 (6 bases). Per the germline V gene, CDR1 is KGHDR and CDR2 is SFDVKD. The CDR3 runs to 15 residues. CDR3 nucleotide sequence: TGTGCCACCAGTGGTTTGCAGGGGACCCACAATGAGCAGTTCTTC. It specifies CATSGLQGTHNEQFF.

CDR3 amino acids: CATRSRREDEQFF. CDR3 in DNA: TGTGCCACCCGAAGCCGGAGGGAGGATGAGCAGTTCTTC. This chain links TRBV24-1 with TRBJ2-1, with D possibly matching TRBD2 (6 bases). The CDR3 spans 13 residues. Trimming cost V 9 bases and J 8 bases, with 16 bases left between them. CDR1 KGHDR and CDR2 SFDVKD come from the germline V gene.

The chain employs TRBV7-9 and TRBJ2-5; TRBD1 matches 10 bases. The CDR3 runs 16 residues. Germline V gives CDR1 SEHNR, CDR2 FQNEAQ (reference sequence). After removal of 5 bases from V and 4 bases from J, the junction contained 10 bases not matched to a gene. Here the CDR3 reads CASSPLDRGRLETQYF. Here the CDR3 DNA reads TGTGCCAGCAGCCCACTCGACAGGGGGCGCCTAGAGACCCAGTACTTC.

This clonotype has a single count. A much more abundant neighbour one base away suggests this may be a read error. The chain's CDR3 is CASSYSPARQPQQF. The CDR3 DNA sequence: TGTGCCAGCAGTTACTCGCCAGCTCGCCAGCCCCAGCAGTTT. V is TRBV6-2 or TRBV6-3 and J is TRBJ1-5; no firm D call. The CDR3 covers 14 residues. The V gene's germline CDR1 is MNHEY and CDR2 SVGEGT.

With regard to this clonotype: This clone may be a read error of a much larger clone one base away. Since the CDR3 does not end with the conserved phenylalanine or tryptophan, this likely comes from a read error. Here the CDR3 DNA reads TGTGCCAGCAGTTTCATAGGGAACACTGAAGCTTTCTCT. Residues: CASSFIGNTEAFS. The rearrangement joins TRBV12-3 or TRBV12-4 to TRBJ1-1; D is unclear. V lost 3 bases and J lost 1, with 6 bases in between. This CDR3 is built from 13 residues.

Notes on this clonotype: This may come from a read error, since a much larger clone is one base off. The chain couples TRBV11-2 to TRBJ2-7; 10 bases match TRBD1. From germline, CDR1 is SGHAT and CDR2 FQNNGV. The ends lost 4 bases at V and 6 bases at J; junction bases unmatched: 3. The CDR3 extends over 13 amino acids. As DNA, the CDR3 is TGTGCCAGCAGCTCGGGACAGGGGACCGAGCAGTACTTC. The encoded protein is CASSSGQGTEQYF.

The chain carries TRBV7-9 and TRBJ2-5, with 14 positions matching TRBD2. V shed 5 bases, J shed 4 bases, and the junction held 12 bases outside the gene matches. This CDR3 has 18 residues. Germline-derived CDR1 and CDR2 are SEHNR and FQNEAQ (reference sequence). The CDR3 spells CASSGWTSGRMGGETQYF. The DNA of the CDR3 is TGTGCCAGCAGCGGATGGACTAGCGGGAGGATGGGGGGAGAGACCCAGTACTTC.

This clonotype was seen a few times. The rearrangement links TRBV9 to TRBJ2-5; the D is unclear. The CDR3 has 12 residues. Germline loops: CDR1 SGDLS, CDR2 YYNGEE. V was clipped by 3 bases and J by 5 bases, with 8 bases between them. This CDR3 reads CASSDMAETQYF. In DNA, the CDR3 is TGTGCCAGCAGCGACATGGCCGAGACCCAGTACTTC.

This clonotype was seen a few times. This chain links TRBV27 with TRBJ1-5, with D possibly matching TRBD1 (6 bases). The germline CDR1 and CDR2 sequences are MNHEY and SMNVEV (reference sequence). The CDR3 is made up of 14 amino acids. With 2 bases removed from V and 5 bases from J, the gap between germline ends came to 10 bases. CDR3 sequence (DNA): TGTGCCAGCAGTTTAATTGGGGGCTATCAGCCCCAGCATTTT. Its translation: CASSLIGGYQPQHF.

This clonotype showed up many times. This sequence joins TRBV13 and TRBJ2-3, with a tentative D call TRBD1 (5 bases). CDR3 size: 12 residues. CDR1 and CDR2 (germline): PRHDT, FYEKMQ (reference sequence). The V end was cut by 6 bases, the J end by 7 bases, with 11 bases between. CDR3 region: CASSFDSHTQYF. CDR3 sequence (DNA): TGTGCCAGCAGTTTTGACAGTCATACGCAGTATTTT.

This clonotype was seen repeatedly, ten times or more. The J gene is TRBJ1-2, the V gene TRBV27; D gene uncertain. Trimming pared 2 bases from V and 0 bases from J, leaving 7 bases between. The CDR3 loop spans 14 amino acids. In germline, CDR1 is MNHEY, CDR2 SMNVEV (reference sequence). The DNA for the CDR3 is TGTGCCAGCAGTTTAAAAGGAGCTAACTATGGCTACACCTTC. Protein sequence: CASSLKGANYGYTF.

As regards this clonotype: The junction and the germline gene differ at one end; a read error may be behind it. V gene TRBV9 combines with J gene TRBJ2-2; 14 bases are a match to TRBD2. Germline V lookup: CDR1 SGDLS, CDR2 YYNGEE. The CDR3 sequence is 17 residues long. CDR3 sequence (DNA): TGTGCCAGCAGCCCGGGACTAGCGGGAGCGGAGGCCGGGGAGCTGTGTTTT. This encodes CASSPGLAGAEAGELCF. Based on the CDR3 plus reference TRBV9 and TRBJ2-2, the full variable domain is DSGVTQTPKHLITATGQRVTLRCSPRSGDLSVYWYQQSLDQGLQFLIQYYNGEERAKGNILERFSAQQFPDLHSELNLSSLELGDSALYFCASSPGLAGAEAGELCFGEGSRLTVL.

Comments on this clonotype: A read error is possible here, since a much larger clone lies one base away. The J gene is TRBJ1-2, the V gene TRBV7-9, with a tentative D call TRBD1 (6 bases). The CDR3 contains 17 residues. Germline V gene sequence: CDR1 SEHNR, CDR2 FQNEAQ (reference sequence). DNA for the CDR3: TGTGCCAGCAGCCCCCTCTGGGGGGGCGCAGCTAACTATGGCTACGCCTTC. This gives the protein CASSPLWGGAANYGYAF.

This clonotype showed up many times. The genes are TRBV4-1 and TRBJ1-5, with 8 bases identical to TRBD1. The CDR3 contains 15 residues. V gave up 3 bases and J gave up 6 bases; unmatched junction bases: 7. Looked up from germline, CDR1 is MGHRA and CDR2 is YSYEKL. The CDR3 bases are TGCGCCAGCAGCCAGAACAGGGGGGAAGGTCAGCCCCAGCATTTT. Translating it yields CASSQNRGEGQPQHF.

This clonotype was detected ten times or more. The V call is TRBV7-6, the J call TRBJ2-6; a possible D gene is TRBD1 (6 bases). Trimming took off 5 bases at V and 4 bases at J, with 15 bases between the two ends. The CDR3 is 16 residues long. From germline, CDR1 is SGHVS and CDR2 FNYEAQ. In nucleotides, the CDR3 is TGTGCCAGCAGCCCAATACAGGGTGGCGGGGCCAACGTCCTGACTTTC. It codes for CASSPIQGGGANVLTF.

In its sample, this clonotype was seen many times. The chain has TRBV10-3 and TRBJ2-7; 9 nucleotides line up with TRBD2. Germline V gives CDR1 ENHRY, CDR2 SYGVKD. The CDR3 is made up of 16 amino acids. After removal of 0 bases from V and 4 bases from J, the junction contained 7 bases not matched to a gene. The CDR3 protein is CAISESFGTSPYEQYF. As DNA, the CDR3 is TGTGCCATCAGTGAGTCCTTCGGGACTAGCCCTTACGAGCAGTACTTC.